These 24 T cell receptor beta chains originate from one sample sequenced in a study of T cells in Graves' hyperthyroidism and ophthalmopathy. Amplification targeted TCR beta CDR3 regions from RNA transcripts. In the first-round RT-PCR of the TCR CDR3, the HTBI primer set was used. TCRdb independently ran MiXCR on the multiplex PCR reads; one entry per CDR3 protein. The sample records under 550,000 distinct CDR3 sequences, 15% to 20% being singletons. The sequencing sample was made of blood. The source is a man in his forties or fifties with Graves' ophthalmopathy.

This clonotype occurred a few times. The chain couples TRBV7-3 to TRBJ2-1, with 10 bases fitting TRBD2. CDR3 length: 15 residues. CDR1 is SGHTA and CDR2 is FQGTGA in the germline V gene. V was clipped by 4 bases and J by 9 bases; unmatched bases: 9. The CDR3 DNA reads TGTGCCAGCAGCTCCTCTAGCGGGAGCATAAGTGAGCAGTTCTTC. Protein product: CASSSSSGSISEQFF.

This clonotype has a handful of counts. The rearrangement joins TRBV4-3 to TRBJ1-3; the D is unclear. Germline V gene lookup returns CDR1 LGHNA and CDR2 YSLEER. The V and J ends lost 4 bases and 1 base respectively, with 11 bases between them. The CDR3 is made up of 15 amino acids. In DNA form, the CDR3 reads TGCGCCAGCAGCCCTAAGACGGGTTCTGGAAACACCATATATTTT. It translates to CASSPKTGSGNTIYF.

This clonotype was observed a few times. In DNA, the CDR3 is TGTGCCAGCTACGGGACAAACACTAACTATGGCTACACCTTC. Encoded protein: CASYGTNTNYGYTF. The rearrangement uses TRBV12-3 or TRBV12-4 and TRBJ1-2; weak D call: TRBD1 (6 bases). V lost 8 bases, J lost 0 bases, and 13 bases lay in between. The CDR3 contains 14 residues.

In its sample, this clonotype was seen many times. The chain joins TRBV3-1 to TRBJ2-7; D is ambiguous. The V and J ends lost 8 bases and 2 bases respectively, with 16 bases between them. CDR1 and CDR2 (germline): LGHDT, YNNKEL (reference sequence). The CDR3 is 14 amino acids. CDR3 protein: CASRRAVETYEQYF. The CDR3 DNA reads as TGTGCCAGCCGAAGGGCGGTGGAGACCTACGAGCAGTACTTC.

This clonotype was counted only a few times. This rearrangement joins TRBV9 to TRBJ2-5; D perhaps matches TRBD1 (5 bases). V dropped 1 base and J dropped 0 bases, with 7 bases sitting between them. Germline V CDR1 and CDR2: SGDLS, YYNGEE. The CDR3 consists of 14 residues. CDR3 sequence reads: CASSVWGYQETQYF. Written as DNA, the CDR3 is TGTGCCAGCAGCGTATGGGGCTACCAAGAGACCCAGTACTTC.

The chain combines TRBV6-1 with TRBJ2-7, with TRBD1 identical over 10 bases. The CDR3 spans 15 residues. Germline-derived CDR1 and CDR2 are MNHNS and SASEGT. The J segment lost 4 bases and the V segment lost 6 bases, leaving 9 bases of the junction unmatched. The CDR3 reads CASSRTGGFRYEQYF. CDR3 bases: TGTGCCAGCAGCAGGACAGGGGGTTTTCGGTACGAGCAGTACTTC.

The sample holds many counts of this clonotype. V and J are TRBV27 and TRBJ2-2; D is ambiguous. Trimming took off 4 bases at V and 4 bases at J, with 4 bases between the two ends. Germline assignment: CDR1 MNHEY and CDR2 SMNVEV (reference sequence). The CDR3 consists of 12 residues. The DNA of the CDR3 is TGTGCCAGCAGTTACATCACCGGGGAGCTGTTTTTT. It codes for CASSYITGELFF.

Comment on this clonotype: The missing conserved phenylalanine or tryptophan at the end of this CDR3 makes a read error likely. The chain has TRBV4-3 and TRBJ2-7; 8 nucleotides align to TRBD1. Trimming cost V 2 bases and J 4 bases; bases outside gene matches: 7. This CDR3 is 15 amino acids long. The germline V gene has CDR1 LGHNA and CDR2 YSLEER. CDR3 sequence (DNA): TGCGCCAGCAGCCAATTACAGGGGGTGGGATACGAGCAGTACCTC. Its translation: CASSQLQGVGYEQYL.

V and J are TRBV10-2 and TRBJ1-1; 8 bases map to TRBD1. The CDR3 is made up of 14 amino acids. J gave up 6 bases and V 3 bases, and 6 bases lay outside the gene matches. Germline values: CDR1 WSHSY, CDR2 SAAADI. CDR3 sequence reads: CASSDPTGGAEAFF. CDR3 coding DNA: TGCGCCAGCAGTGATCCAACAGGGGGGGCTGAAGCTTTCTTT.

A remark on this clonotype: A read error may explain this, as a much larger clone is one base away. The chain links TRBV7-2 to TRBJ2-2; 8 positions match TRBD1. Germline V gene data show CDR1 as SGHTA and CDR2 as FQGNSA. This CDR3 region has 15 residues. The CDR3 DNA reads as TGTGCCAGCAGCTTCTACGGGACAGGCACCGGGGGGCTGTTTTTT. Protein sequence: CASSFYGTGTGGLFF.

This clonotype came up a few times. The V gene is TRBV6-1, the J gene TRBJ1-1; the D is unclear. Germline V gene sequence: CDR1 MNHNS, CDR2 SASEGT. Trimming removed 5 bases from V and 0 bases from J, with 13 bases in between. The CDR3 runs 15 residues. CDR3 in DNA: TGTGCCAGCAGTTCGAGGGTGAATCTGAACACTGAAGCTTTCTTT. Encoded protein: CASSSRVNLNTEAFF.

The J gene is TRBJ2-7, the V gene TRBV15, with a possible D match to TRBD2 (5 bases). Germline-derived CDR1 and CDR2 are LNHNV and YYDKDF (reference sequence). The ends were cut back, 3 bases at V and 2 bases at J, with 14 bases in the middle. The CDR3 spans 15 residues. CDR3 in amino acids: CATSSWSGKAYEQYF. The CDR3 region has the DNA TGTGCCACCAGCAGCTGGTCGGGGAAAGCCTACGAGCAGTACTTC.

This clonotype was seen repeatedly, ten times or more. The V and J genes are TRBV10-3 and TRBJ2-5; D ambiguous. The CDR3 extends over 14 amino acids. Trimming pared 3 bases from V and 4 bases from J, leaving 12 bases between. The germline V gene has CDR1 ENHRY and CDR2 SYGVKD. As DNA, the CDR3 is TGTGCCATCAGTGATATTAAGACGGGAGAGACCCAGTACTTC. The encoded protein is CAISDIKTGETQYF.

In its sample, this clonotype was seen a few times. The CDR3 reads CASSFRHSYEQYF. For the CDR3, the DNA is TGTGCCAGCAGCTTTAGACACTCCTACGAGCAGTACTTC. The V and J genes are TRBV5-5 and TRBJ2-7; D remains unclear. The CDR3 has 13 residues. The V gene lost 2 bases and the J gene lost 0 bases, with 6 bases spanning the gap. Germline V gene data show CDR1 as SGHKS and CDR2 as YYEKEE (reference sequence).

The rearrangement joins TRBV18 to TRBJ1-5; the D is unclear. The CDR3 spans 17 residues. The germline CDR1 and CDR2 sequences are KGHSH and LQKENI. Trimming removed 4 bases from V and 1 base from J, with 17 bases in between. The CDR3 here is CASSLSAPQLSNQPQHF. In nucleotides, the CDR3 is TGTGCCAGCTCACTTTCCGCCCCACAGCTAAGCAATCAGCCCCAGCATTTT.

This clonotype showed up just a few times. The rearrangement uses TRBV6-5 and TRBJ2-7; weak D call: TRBD2 (6 bases). The CDR3 loop spans 14 amino acids. Germline assignment: CDR1 MNHEY and CDR2 SVGAGI. Trimming left V 0 bases short and J 3 bases short, with 9 bases between. The CDR3 region is CASSYSRLGYEQYF. Here the CDR3 DNA reads TGTGCCAGCAGTTACTCCCGACTAGGCTACGAGCAGTACTTC.

This clonotype was seen many times. The J gene is TRBJ2-5, the V gene TRBV11-2; possibly TRBD1 or TRBD2 for D (5 bases each). The CDR3 contains 16 residues. Germline CDR1 SGHAT, CDR2 FQNNGV. V was cut by 3 bases and J by 5 bases, with 19 bases left in between. CDR3 amino acids: CASSFSKGRLIETQYF. As DNA, the CDR3 is TGTGCCAGCAGCTTTTCAAAGGGACGCTTAATCGAGACCCAGTACTTC.

This clonotype has only one observation. V usage is TRBV7-9 and J usage is TRBJ1-2; a possible D gene is TRBD1 (5 bases). The germline V gene has CDR1 SEHNR and CDR2 FQNEAQ (reference sequence). V dropped 6 bases and J dropped 5 bases, with 19 bases sitting between them. The CDR3 is 15 residues long. The CDR3 nucleotides read TGTGCCAGCAGAAACCTAGGGGAAGGAGATTATGGCTACACCTTC. Amino acid sequence: CASRNLGEGDYGYTF.

The chain has TRBV13 and TRBJ2-4, with D uncertain. V lost 5 bases and J 0 bases, leaving 14 bases between the germline ends. This CDR3 has 16 amino acids. Germline-derived CDR1 and CDR2 are PRHDT and FYEKMQ (reference sequence). CDR3 protein: CASSPRGNRAKNIQYF. In DNA form, the CDR3 reads TGTGCCAGCAGCCCCCGTGGCAACAGAGCCAAAAACATTCAGTACTTC.

This rearrangement joins TRBV20-1 to TRBJ2-7; D is ambiguous. This CDR3 contains 15 residues. CDR1 is DFQATT, CDR2 SNEGSKA, per germline (reference sequence). The V and J ends lost 0 bases and 2 bases respectively, with 14 bases between them. CDR3 protein: CSARDWKGATYEQYF. For the CDR3, the DNA is TGCAGTGCTAGAGATTGGAAGGGTGCTACCTACGAGCAGTACTTC.

DNA of the CDR3: TGTGCCAGCACCCTGGGCGGGGGACGCGGGAATACGCAGTATTTT. It codes for CASTLGGGRGNTQYF. The chain is built from TRBV11-2 and TRBJ2-3, with 7 bases matching TRBD2. Per the germline V gene, CDR1 is SGHAT and CDR2 is FQNNGV. After removal of 7 bases from V and 7 bases from J, the junction contained 14 bases not matched to a gene. CDR3 length: 15 residues. Looking up the rest from reference TRBV11-2 and TRBJ2-3 gives the full variable domain: EAGVAQSPRYKIIEKRQSVAFWCNPISGHATLYWYQQILGQGPKLLIQFQNNGVVDDSQLPKDRFSAERLKGVDSTLKIQPAKLEDSAVYLCASTLGGGRGNTQYFGPGTRLTVL.

The table lists this clonotype with a few counts. The chain links TRBV3-1 to TRBJ1-5; D not certain. V lost 4 bases and J lost 8, with 18 bases in between. The CDR3 runs 15 residues. Germline CDR1 is LGHDT and CDR2 is YNNKEL (reference sequence). The CDR3 sequence is CASSRSSGIREPQHF. CDR3 nucleotides: TGTGCCAGCAGCCGAAGCTCGGGCATAAGGGAGCCCCAGCATTTT. Looking up the rest from reference TRBV3-1 and TRBJ1-5 gives the full variable domain: DTAVSQTPKYLVTQMGNDKSIKCEQNLGHDTMYWYKQDSKKFLKIMFSYNNKELIINETVPNRFSPKSPDKAHLNLHINSLELGDSAVYFCASSRSSGIREPQHFGDGTRLSIL.

This clonotype was counted at least ten times. The V call is TRBV3-1, the J call TRBJ2-3; D might be TRBD2 (6 bases). This CDR3 comprises 14 residues. Germline V gene sequence: CDR1 LGHDT, CDR2 YNNKEL (reference sequence). Trimming took 1 base from V and 1 from J, leaving 6 bases between them. The CDR3: CASSQGEGTDTQYF. In nucleotides, the CDR3 is TGTGCCAGCAGCCAAGGGGAGGGCACAGATACGCAGTATTTT.

This clonotype occurred many times. V is TRBV2 and J is TRBJ1-2, with D possibly TRBD1 on 6 matching bases. CDR1 is SNHLY, CDR2 FYNNEI, per germline. The V end was cut by 6 bases, the J end by 2 bases, with 13 bases between. The CDR3 is 14 residues long. The CDR3 here is CASSGGQGNYGYTF. DNA for the CDR3: TGTGCCAGCAGCGGGGGGCAGGGGAACTATGGCTACACCTTC.